This TCR beta chain was documented in a study of blood T cell repertoires in COVID-19 (dated by TCRdb to about 2020). General notes on the study: Samples from collaborators originated in the United States, Italy and Spain and spanned both the acute and convalescent phases of COVID-19. Where available, HLA class I and class II types were taken from metadata supplied by the sample provider and were not determined by assay-based typing. A freely available public database, intended as a resource for researchers studying the immune response to SARS-CoV-2, is where the repertoires were released. Nearly every sample came with metadata listing a de-identified subject ID, COVID-19 status, age in years and sex. Samples were obtained from the ongoing ImmuneRACE study (first 160 participants) and from over 1,000 subjects provided by 6 global collaborators. The dataset comprised deeply sampled blood TCRbeta repertoires from subjects exposed to, actively infected with, or recovered from COVID-19. The prospective study material was composed of cDNA or gDNA derived from T cells, B-cell-depleted T cells, or PBMCs.

Points on this clone: What antigen it recognizes has not been identified. Base qualities are missing; no much larger clone stands one base away.

Broad study findings and their caveats: The quantity of clinical and demographic metadata differed by source and by participant and was supplied without curation.

The junction shows trimming of 3 bases on V and 1 base on J, plus 12 bases between the germline ends. Including cysteine and phenylalanine, the CDR3 has 15 amino acids. This entry keeps only the CDR3 DNA: 45 bases, framed from base 1. Taken from the germline V gene, the CDR1 and CDR2 loops are SGDLS and YYNGEE. Samples from volunteer blood donors who had recovered from COVID-19 were contributed by a second Seattle source. Collaborating institutions collected whole blood in K2EDTA tubes following their own protocols. For TCRbeta analysis, collaborators shipped samples in one of three forms: frozen whole blood, isolated PBMCs, or DNA extracted from either of those sample types. TCRbeta CDR3 regions were amplified from genomic DNA using the immunoSEQ Assay, a bias-controlled multiplex PCR. The original methods were these. Within the assay, amplification of reference gene primers was used to estimate how many nucleated cells each sample contained. To quantify the absolute abundance of each unique TCRbeta CDR3 rearrangement, sequence reads were collapsed and filtered. For each sample, productive Simpson clonality was calculated by taking the square root of Simpson's diversity index across productive rearrangements. Sourced from immuneACCESS, this table was stored by TCRdb with only in-frame sequences that have V and J called. A share of the clones is absent; for the studies checked, an unresolved V gene accounts for under half, and the remainder has no known explanation. The DNA gave D and trimming, while V, J and clone size come from that table. This sample is represented by 150,000 to 200,000 clones; roughly nine tenths of them were singletons. The ten largest clones take up approximately 2.1% of the sample.

The clonotype was recovered from a man between 18 and 29 years old who had recovered from COVID-19. This receptor chain uses TRBV9 and TRBJ2-3, with TRBD1 as a weak D call on 5 bases. The specimen sequenced was peripheral blood. The sequenced DNA is TGTGCCAGCAGCGGCATAGGGGTGGGCACAGATACGCAGTATTTT. It specifies CASSGIGVGTDTQYF.